This T cell receptor (beta chain) was sequenced in a study of blood T cells in healthy people across ages. Regarding the study as a whole: The study found TCR beta diversity correlated strongly with naive T cell percentage. Versus aged donors, long-lived donors had higher diversity and more naive CD4+ cells.

The germline gives CDR1 MGHRA, CDR2 YSYEKL. The CDR3 extends over 15 amino acids. Trimming shortened V by 0 bases and J by 3 bases, and 12 bases separated the two germline ends. This clonotype occurred a few times. Its antigen is unidentified. With a J-beta primer mix and a sample-barcoded 5' primer, a second PCR ran 7 to 11 cycles. Each CDR3 protein gets one entry after TCRdb re-called the 5' RACE reads with MiXCR. The data show over 450,000 distinct CDR3 sequences, around 24% seen once. This sample was also put to use in a study of T cells of mothers and their children. That report notes: The entire RNA extract went into cDNA synthesis at about 1.5 ug per 15 ul. Each child contributed 3.1 million or so TCR beta CDR3 reads, while each mother contributed over 9 million.

Material: blood. This sequence originates from a boy younger than 18 in good health. The genes are TRBV4-1 and TRBJ2-7; D is uncertain. Here the CDR3 reads CASSQDLAVNYEQYF. CDR3 DNA sequence: TGCGCCAGCAGCCAAGATCTGGCGGTGAACTACGAGCAGTACTTC.